The present T cell receptor (beta chain) was sequenced within a study of OX40 agonist ivuxolimab in advanced cancers. Study summary: Subjects had a mean age of around 60 years, with a range of roughly 20 to 80; approximately 83% were male. In three patients, partial responses were observed, one with hepatocellular carcinoma and two with cutaneous melanoma.

V lost 2 bases, J lost 11 bases, and 6 bases stayed unmatched. Per the germline V gene, CDR1 is SGHTS and CDR2 is YDEGEE. The CDR3 extends over 14 amino acids. The data were produced by immunoSEQ multiplex PCR, yet TCRdb's version contains in-frame clones alone and is incomplete. This sample yields about 64,000 clones, of which around 93% are seen a single time; roughly 0.44% belongs to the top ten. This clonotype was sampled from an adult with an advanced solid tumor such as melanoma, head and neck, liver or kidney cancer. This chain links TRBV5-8 with TRBJ1-4, with 10 bases identical to TRBD1. Sequencing was performed on CD4+ or CD8+ T cells sorted from blood, taken in a trial of the OX40 agonist ivuxolimab. CDR3 sequence (DNA): TGTGCCAGCAGCTTAAAAGGACAGGGGGATAAACTGTTTTTT. Translating gives CASSLKGQGDKLFF.